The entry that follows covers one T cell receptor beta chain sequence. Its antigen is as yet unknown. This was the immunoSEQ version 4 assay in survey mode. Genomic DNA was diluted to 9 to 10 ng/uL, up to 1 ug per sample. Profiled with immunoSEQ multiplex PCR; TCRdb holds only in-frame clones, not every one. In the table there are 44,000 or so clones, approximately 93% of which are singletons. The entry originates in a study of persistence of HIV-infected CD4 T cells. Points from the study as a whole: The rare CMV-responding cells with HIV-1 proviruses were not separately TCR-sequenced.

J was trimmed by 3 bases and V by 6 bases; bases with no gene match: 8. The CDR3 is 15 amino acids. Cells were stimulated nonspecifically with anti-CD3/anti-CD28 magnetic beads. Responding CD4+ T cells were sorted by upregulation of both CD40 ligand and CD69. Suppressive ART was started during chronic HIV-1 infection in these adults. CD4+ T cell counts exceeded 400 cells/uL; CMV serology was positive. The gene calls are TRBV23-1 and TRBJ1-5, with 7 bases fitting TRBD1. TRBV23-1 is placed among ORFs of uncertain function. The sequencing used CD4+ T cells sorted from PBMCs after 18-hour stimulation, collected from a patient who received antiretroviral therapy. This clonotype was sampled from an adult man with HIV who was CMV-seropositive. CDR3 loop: CASRLFGTVNQPQHF. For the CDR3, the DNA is TGCGCCAGCAGGCTATTCGGGACAGTCAATCAGCCCCAGCATTTT.